These 31 T cell receptor beta chains came from one sample sequenced in a study of T cell changes during pregnancy in multiple sclerosis. The protocol was immunoSEQ multiplex PCR, while the TCRdb copy is restricted to in-frame clones and leaves out a portion. There are just under 65,000 clones in the sample; roughly nine tenths occur only once, and 1% to 1.5% lies in the top ten. The material sequenced was peripheral blood, taken after pregnancy. These receptors originate from a female donor in good health, enrolled as a control in a pregnancy study.

The sample holds a few counts of this clone. The chain joins TRBV19 to TRBJ1-1; D is perhaps TRBD1 (5 bases). Trimming removed 1 base from V and 0 bases from J, with 6 bases in between. The CDR3 has 14 residues. Germline V lookup: CDR1 LNHDA, CDR2 SQIVND (reference sequence). The CDR3 loop is CASSIGQLNTEAFF. DNA for the CDR3: TGTGCCAGTAGTATAGGACAGCTGAACACTGAAGCTTTCTTT.

The V call is TRBV7-8, the J call TRBJ2-3; D perhaps matches TRBD2 (5 bases). V gave up 7 bases and J gave up 3 bases, with 17 bases separating them. The germline V gene has CDR1 SGHVS and CDR2 FQNEAQ. CDR3 length: 15 amino acids. The CDR3 protein is CASTPGVVGTDTQYF. CDR3 bases: TGTGCCAGCACACCCGGGGTAGTCGGGACAGATACGCAGTATTTT.

The CDR3, as DNA: TGCGCCAGCAGACCGACTGGCACCTACGAGCAGTACTTC. It yields the protein CASRPTGTYEQYF. The chain couples TRBV5-1 to TRBJ2-7; D unresolved. V lost 5 bases and J lost 2, with 11 bases in between. Germline CDR1 reads SGHRS; CDR2 reads YFSETQ. The CDR3 length is 13 residues.

V usage is TRBV30 and J usage is TRBJ2-2; possible D gene TRBD2, 5 bases. This CDR3 has 14 amino acids. The V gene lost 1 base and the J gene lost 4 bases, with 10 bases spanning the gap. Germline values: CDR1 GTSNPN, CDR2 SVGIG (reference sequence). The DNA for the CDR3 is TGTGCCTGGAGTGACGGGGTAATCACCGGGGAGCTGTTTTTT. It encodes CAWSDGVITGELFF.

The J gene is TRBJ1-6, the V gene TRBV7-2; D may be TRBD1 (6 bases). Looked up from germline, CDR1 is SGHTA and CDR2 is FQGNSA. The V end was cut by 1 base, the J end by 6 bases, with 10 bases between. CDR3 size: 15 residues. The CDR3 bases are TGTGCCAGCAGCTTAGAAATGGGGGCTAATTCACCCCTCCACTTT. Protein product: CASSLEMGANSPLHF.

This chain connects TRBV20-1 to TRBJ1-2, with 7 bases aligning to TRBD1. V gave up 7 bases and J gave up 4 bases; unmatched junction bases: 3. Germline V gene lookup returns CDR1 DFQATT and CDR2 SNEGSKA (reference sequence). This CDR3 is built from 11 residues. The CDR3 DNA follows: TGCAGTGGACAGGGAGGCTATGGCTACACCTTC. Encoded protein: CSGQGGYGYTF.

The chain recombines TRBV7-2 with TRBJ1-3, with D possibly matching TRBD1 (5 bases). Germline V gives CDR1 SGHTA, CDR2 FQGNSA. CDR3 length: 12 amino acids. V lost 8 bases to trimming and J lost 6 bases, with 11 bases between them. The CDR3 is CASGQGANTIYF. The CDR3, as DNA: TGTGCCAGCGGGCAGGGTGCAAACACCATATATTTT.

The chain combines TRBV4-1 with TRBJ2-3; D not resolved. V gave up 0 bases and J gave up 0 bases, with 10 bases separating them. Germline V gene lookup returns CDR1 MGHRA and CDR2 YSYEKL. The CDR3 length is 16 residues. The CDR3 DNA is TGCGCCAGCAGCCAAGATCGGCAGGCGAGCACAGATACGCAGTATTTT. Residues: CASSQDRQASTDTQYF.

This clone has a single count. The chain combines TRBV2 with TRBJ1-2; 8 bases are shared with TRBD1. This CDR3 has 14 residues. V gave up 4 bases and J gave up 8 bases; unmatched junction bases: 9. From germline, CDR1 is SNHLY and CDR2 FYNNEI. CDR3 in amino acids: CASSADRATKGYTF. Written as DNA, the CDR3 is TGTGCCAGCAGTGCGGACAGGGCAACTAAGGGCTACACCTTC. The full variable domain, its missing parts supplied by reference TRBV2 and TRBJ1-2, is EPEVTQTPSHQVTQMGQEVILRCVPISNHLYFYWYRQILGQKVEFLVSFYNNEISEKSEIFDDQFSVERPDGSNFTLKIRSTKLEDSAMYFCASSADRATKGYTFGSGTRLTVV.

The chain has TRBV10-3 and TRBJ1-5; 8 nucleotides agree with TRBD1. V shed 5 bases, J shed 2 bases, and the junction held 5 bases outside the gene matches. The CDR3 runs to 15 residues. Germline V gives CDR1 ENHRY, CDR2 SYGVKD. DNA of the CDR3: TGTGCCATCAGTAGTGACAGGGGAGGCAATCAGCCCCAGCATTTT. The encoded protein is CAISSDRGGNQPQHF.

V gene TRBV7-2 combines with J gene TRBJ1-2, with D possibly matching TRBD1 (5 bases). CDR1 SGHTA and CDR2 FQGNSA come from the germline V gene. The CDR3 totals 17 residues. V dropped 3 bases and J dropped 1 base, with 18 bases sitting between them. The CDR3: CASSFTPQATFNYGYTF. The DNA of the CDR3 is TGTGCCAGCAGCTTCACTCCACAGGCCACCTTTAACTATGGCTACACCTTC.

The chain employs TRBV11-3 and TRBJ1-2; D is possibly TRBD1 (5 bases). This CDR3 is 13 amino acids long. The germline CDR1 and CDR2 sequences are SGHNT and YENEEA. Deletions cut 5 bases from V and 9 bases from J, with 16 bases between. CDR3 amino acids: CASSPRRGSSYTF. CDR3 sequence (DNA): TGTGCCAGCAGCCCGAGAAGGGGATCGAGCTACACCTTC.

The chain is built from TRBV7-2 and TRBJ1-2, with D uncertain. V was clipped by 0 bases and J by 0 bases, with 5 bases between them. The length of the CDR3 is 14 residues. Per germline, CDR1 SGHTA and CDR2 FQGNSA. The CDR3 DNA follows: TGTGCCAGCAGCTTAGCAACTCCTAACTATGGCTACACCTTC. Its translation is CASSLATPNYGYTF.

The chain carries TRBV6-4 and TRBJ1-2; the D gene is possibly TRBD1 (6 bases). CDR3 size: 15 residues. Germline loops: CDR1 MRHNA, CDR2 SNTAGT. V lost 0 bases to trimming and J lost 8 bases, with 16 bases between them. The CDR3 protein is CASSDSTAGESGYTF. DNA of the CDR3: TGTGCCAGCAGTGACTCGACCGCAGGGGAGTCAGGCTACACCTTC.

The rearrangement links TRBV30 to TRBJ1-4; no reliable D call. The germline gives CDR1 GTSNPN, CDR2 SVGIG (reference sequence). Deletions cut 2 bases from V and 14 bases from J, with 12 bases between. The length of the CDR3 is 11 residues. Here the CDR3 DNA reads TGTGCCTGGAGTCTACGGGATATTCTGTTTTTT. Encoded protein: CAWSLRDILFF.

This clone was seen a single time. V is TRBV27 and J is TRBJ1-1; 7 nucleotides line up with TRBD1. From germline, CDR1 is MNHEY and CDR2 SMNVEV (reference sequence). This CDR3 region has 13 residues. V shed 6 bases and J 6 bases; nucleotides not matched to a gene: 7. CDR3 amino acids: CASRRTGDPEAFF. In DNA, the CDR3 is TGTGCCAGCAGGCGCACAGGGGATCCTGAAGCTTTCTTT.

The V and J genes are TRBV7-9 and TRBJ1-3; D not certain. CDR1 SEHNR and CDR2 FQNEAQ come from the germline V gene (reference sequence). The CDR3 runs to 14 residues. Trimming removed 1 base from V and 1 base from J, with 5 bases in between. In DNA, the CDR3 is TGTGCCAGCAGCTTAGGCGGTTCTGGAAACACCATATATTTT. Translation gives CASSLGGSGNTIYF.

The sample holds a few counts of this clone. The chain couples TRBV2 to TRBJ2-7, with unresolved D. Germline V gene data show CDR1 as SNHLY and CDR2 as FYNNEI. V lost 5 bases to trimming and J lost 4 bases, with 6 bases between them. The CDR3 extends over 11 amino acids. CDR3 sequence (DNA): TGTGCCAGCAGTCCGTTGTACGAGCAGTACTTC. Translating gives CASSPLYEQYF.

V is TRBV5-1 and J is TRBJ2-3, with 8 bases that match TRBD2. CDR1 SGHRS and CDR2 YFSETQ come from the germline V gene. V lost 4 bases to trimming and J lost 1 base; unmatched junction nucleotides: 11. The CDR3 covers 17 residues. In nucleotides, the CDR3 is TGCGCCAGCAGCCCGGGACTAGTTCTTATGGGCACAGATACGCAGTATTTT. This gives the protein CASSPGLVLMGTDTQYF. Looking up the rest from reference TRBV5-1 and TRBJ2-3 gives the full variable domain: KAGVTQTPRYLIKTRGQQVTLSCSPISGHRSVSWYQQTPGQGLQFLFEYFSETQRNKGNFPGRFSGRQFSNSRSEMNVSTLELGDSALYLCASSPGLVLMGTDTQYFGPGTRLTVL.

J is TRBJ2-6 and V is TRBV29-1; maybe TRBD1 (5 bases). The CDR3 extends over 15 amino acids. V lost 1 base and J 5 bases, leaving 12 bases between the germline ends. CDR1 and CDR2 (germline): SQVTM, ANQGSEA. CDR3: CSVEGRGPRANVLTF. The CDR3 coding sequence is TGCAGCGTTGAAGGAAGGGGTCCCCGGGCCAACGTCCTGACTTTC.

The chain combines TRBV11-2 with TRBJ1-1; D remains unclear. CDR1 SGHAT and CDR2 FQNNGV come from the germline V gene. The CDR3 sequence is 15 residues long. V dropped 5 bases and J dropped 4 bases, with 17 bases sitting between them. The CDR3: CASSPSTGWGTEAFF. CDR3 nucleotides: TGTGCCAGCAGCCCGAGCACGGGGTGGGGCACTGAAGCTTTCTTT.

The chain is built from TRBV5-6 and TRBJ2-5, with D unresolved. CDR1 and CDR2 (germline): SGHDT, YYEEEE. Trimming cost V 0 bases and J 0 bases, with 6 bases left between them. There are 14 residues in the CDR3. Here the CDR3 reads CASSLVEYQETQYF. CDR3 coding DNA: TGTGCCAGCAGCTTGGTAGAGTACCAAGAGACCCAGTACTTC. The full variable domain, with the rest looked up from reference TRBV5-6 and TRBJ2-5, is DAGVTQSPTHLIKTRGQQVTLRCSPKSGHDTVSWYQQALGQGPQFIFQYYEEEERQRGNFPDRFSGHQFPNYSSELNVNALLLGDSALYLCASSLVEYQETQYFGPGTRLLVL.

The chain couples TRBV21-1 to TRBJ1-2; the table names TRBD1, a call not compared with the DNA. TRBV21-1 constitutes a pseudogene. The CDR3 has 16 residues. This chain's CDR3 is CASSKLRRGRYYGYTF. The CDR3 DNA is TGTGCCAGCAGCAAACTTCGAAGGGGGAGATACTATGGCTACACCTTC.

The chain employs TRBV2 and TRBJ1-3; D is perhaps TRBD1 (5 bases). The germline V gene encodes CDR1 SNHLY and CDR2 FYNNEI. Trimming left V 5 bases short and J 0 bases short, with 17 bases between. The CDR3 loop spans 17 amino acids. This chain's CDR3 is CASSPRAGIISGNTIYF. The CDR3 nucleotides read TGTGCCAGCAGTCCCCGGGCAGGGATAATCTCTGGAAACACCATATATTTT.

The chain joins TRBV7-9 to TRBJ2-1; TRBD2 agrees at 8 bases. The CDR3 is 16 residues long. CDR1 and CDR2 from the germline V gene are SEHNR and FQNEAQ (reference sequence). V was clipped by 4 bases and J by 4 bases; unmatched bases: 9. The CDR3 protein is CASSSQGAGGYNEQFF. In DNA, the CDR3 is TGTGCCAGCAGCTCACAAGGGGCGGGGGGATACAATGAGCAGTTCTTC.

Worth noting for this clone: Within the sample, other DNA sequences also encode this same CDR3. The chain carries TRBV7-9 and TRBJ1-2, with 7 bases matching TRBD1. Germline CDR1 SEHNR, CDR2 FQNEAQ (reference sequence). This CDR3 contains 13 residues. V trimming: 6 bases; J trimming: 4 bases; junction bases outside the gene matches: 5. The DNA for the CDR3 is TGTGCCAGCAGTTGGGACAGACTCTATGGCTACACCTTC. Protein sequence: CASSWDRLYGYTF.

The chain uses TRBV7-9 and TRBJ1-5; D unresolved. V dropped 1 base and J dropped 7 bases, with 11 bases sitting between them. Germline V CDR1 and CDR2: SEHNR, FQNEAQ (reference sequence). The CDR3 extends over 14 amino acids. CDR3 in amino acids: CASSLGTGFQPQHF. CDR3 DNA sequence: TGTGCCAGCAGCTTAGGCACGGGTTTCCAGCCCCAGCATTTT. The full variable domain, rest sourced from reference TRBV7-9 and TRBJ1-5, is DTGVSQNPRHKITKRGQNVTFRCDPISEHNRLYWYRQTLGQGPEFLTYFQNEAQLEKSRLLSDRFSAERPKGSFSTLEIQRTEQGDSAMYLCASSLGTGFQPQHFGDGTRLSIL.

This clone occurred once. This rearrangement joins TRBV25-1 to TRBJ1-4; TRBD1 matches at 10 bases. The CDR3 runs to 12 residues. J was trimmed by 5 bases and V by 11 bases; bases with no gene match: 2. Germline V lookup: CDR1 MGHDK, CDR2 SYGVNS. The CDR3, as DNA: TGTGCCGCGGGACAGGGGAATGAAAAACTGTTTTTT. Translated, it gives CAAGQGNEKLFF.

This rearrangement joins TRBV6-5 to TRBJ1-2; 8 positions agree with TRBD1. Per germline, CDR1 MNHEY and CDR2 SVGAGI. J was trimmed by 7 bases and V by 4 bases; bases with no gene match: 5. The CDR3 is 13 amino acids. The CDR3 sequence: CASSFGQGGGYTF. CDR3 nucleotides: TGTGCCAGCAGTTTCGGACAGGGAGGTGGCTACACCTTC.

This chain connects TRBV7-2 to TRBJ2-1, with D perhaps matching TRBD1 (5 bases). V was pared by 5 bases and J by 6 bases, with 14 bases between. CDR3 length equals 14 residues. Germline assignment: CDR1 SGHTA and CDR2 FQGNSA. CDR3 loop: CASSQRGLSNEQFF. CDR3 DNA: TGTGCCAGCAGCCAAAGGGGCCTTTCCAATGAGCAGTTCTTC. The full variable domain, its missing parts supplied by reference TRBV7-2 and TRBJ2-1, is GAGVSQSPSNKVTEKGKDVELRCDPISGHTALYWYRQSLGQGLEFLIYFQGNSAPDKSGLPSDRFSAERTGGSVSTLTIQRTQQEDSAVYLCASSQRGLSNEQFFGPGTRLTVL.

This chain connects TRBV6-1 to TRBJ1-1; 10 bases are a match to TRBD1. The germline V gene has CDR1 MNHNS and CDR2 SASEGT. This CDR3 region has 15 residues. V lost 8 bases and J lost 0; bases outside the gene matches: 6. The CDR3 DNA is TGTGCCAGCGGATGGGACAGGGGTGTGAACACTGAAGCTTTCTTT. This translates into CASGWDRGVNTEAFF.